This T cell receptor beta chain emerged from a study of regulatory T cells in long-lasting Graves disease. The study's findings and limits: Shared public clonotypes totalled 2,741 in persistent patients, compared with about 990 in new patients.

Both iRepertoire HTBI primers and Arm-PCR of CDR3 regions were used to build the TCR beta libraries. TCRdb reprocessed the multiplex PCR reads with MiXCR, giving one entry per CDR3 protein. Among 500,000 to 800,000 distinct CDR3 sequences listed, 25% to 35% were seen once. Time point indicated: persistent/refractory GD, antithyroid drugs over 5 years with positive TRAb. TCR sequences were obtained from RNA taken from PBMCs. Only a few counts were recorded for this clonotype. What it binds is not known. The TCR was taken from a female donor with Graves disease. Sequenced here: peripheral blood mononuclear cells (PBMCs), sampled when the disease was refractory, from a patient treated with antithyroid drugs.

Written as DNA, the CDR3 is TGTGCCAGCAGCCAATGGACAGGGGCCGAAAAACTGTTTTTT. Amino acid sequence: CASSQWTGAEKLFF. The chain links TRBV3-1 to TRBJ1-4; TRBD1 matches 9 bases. Trimming at V came to 2 bases and at J to 8 bases, leaving 3 bases not matched to a gene. This CDR3 is built from 14 residues. The germline CDR1 and CDR2 sequences are LGHDT and YNNKEL (reference sequence).